This is a list of T cell receptor beta chains from one sample in a study of OX40 agonist ivuxolimab in advanced cancers. The method was immunoSEQ multiplex PCR; TCRdb's version includes in-frame clones alone and lacks a portion of them. The table records some 79,000 clones, roughly 92% of them present only once. The source material was CD4+ or CD8+ T cells sorted from blood, sampled in a trial of the OX40 agonist ivuxolimab. The receptor set was obtained from an adult with an advanced solid tumor such as melanoma, head and neck, liver or kidney cancer. The CDR3 runs from the conserved cysteine through the conserved F or W. A D gene is named only where the DNA matches it firmly. Clone size is stated in some rows and not others, as once, few, many or a class when expanded.

TGTGCCACCAGCAGAGAAGCAGGACAGCTTAAAGAGACCCAGTACTTC CATSREAGQLKETQYF TRBJ2-5 - TRBV15 -
TGTGCCAGTACCTCTGGGAGTGGCTCCTACAATGAGCAGTTCTTC CASTSGSGSYNEQFF TRBJ2-1 - TRBV19 -
TGTGCCAGCAAGCGGGCAAGTAGCAATCAGCCCCAGCATTTT CASKRASSNQPQHF TRBJ1-5 - TRBV6-5 -
TGCGCCAGCAGTCATTTGGGAGAGAACCTAGCCAAAAACATTCAGTACTTC CASSHLGENLAKNIQYF TRBJ2-4 - TRBV23-1 -
TGTGCCAGCAGCTTGGGGCCAGGAGTGACTGAAGCTTTCTTT CASSLGPGVTEAFF TRBJ1-1 - TRBV5-6 -
TGTGCCATCACGGAGGTTCCTAGCGGGACCAACGAGCAGTACTTC CAITEVPSGTNEQYF TRBJ2-7 - TRBV10-3 TRBD2
TGTGCCAGCAGCTTAGGGTCTACAAGCTCCTACGAGCAGTACTTC CASSLGSTSSYEQYF TRBJ2-7 - TRBV11-3 -
TGCGCCAGCAGCCAAGATTGGCAGGGGGCGAGGGAGCAGTACTTC CASSQDWQGAREQYF TRBJ2-7 - TRBV4-3 TRBD1
TGCGCCAGCAGCCAAGATCCCCGGTCTGGAAACACCATATATTTT CASSQDPRSGNTIYF TRBJ1-3 once TRBV4-3 -
TGCAGCGTTGAATCCGGGACAGGGGGCTTATTTAACAATGAGCAGTTCTTC CSVESGTGGLFNNEQFF TRBJ2-1 - TRBV29-1 TRBD1
TGTGCCAGTAGCCGTCAGGGGGTCCCCAACGAGCAGTACTTC CASSRQGVPNEQYF TRBJ2-7 - TRBV19 TRBD1
TGTGCCAGCAGTGAAGCGCCGGGACAGGGGTATGGCTACACCTTC CASSEAPGQGYGYTF TRBJ1-2 - TRBV6-1 TRBD1
TGTGCCAGCAGCTCGCAGCCATTTTCGGACGAGCAGTACTTC CASSSQPFSDEQYF TRBJ2-7 - TRBV7-2 -
TGTGCCAGCAGCCCTGGGACAGGGGTTGGGACAGATACGCAGTATTTT CASSPGTGVGTDTQYF TRBJ2-3 - TRBV6-4 TRBD1
TGTGCCAGCACCATAAGACAGGGTCTCAATCAGCCCCAGCATTTT CASTIRQGLNQPQHF TRBJ1-5 - TRBV6-6 TRBD1
TGTGCCAGTAGTCGCCGGGGCGCTAACACCGGGGAGCTGTTTTTT CASSRRGANTGELFF TRBJ2-2 - TRBV19 -
TGTGCCAGTAGTATTTTCCAGAGCAATCAGCCCCAGCATTTT CASSIFQSNQPQHF TRBJ1-5 once TRBV19 -
TGTGCCAGTAGTATATCGGACAGCCTTGGCGAGCAGTACTTC CASSISDSLGEQYF TRBJ2-7 - TRBV19 -
TGTGCCAGCAGTGAATTGGCGGCCCTACCGCAGTTCTTC CASSELAALPQFF TRBJ2-1 - TRBV25-1 -
TGTGCCAGCAGCTATGACGGGGCCTACAATGAGCAGTTCTTC CASSYDGAYNEQFF TRBJ2-1 - TRBV2 -
TGTGCCAGCAGTCACAGGGCCGGGCATGAAAAACTGTTTTTT CASSHRAGHEKLFF TRBJ1-4 - TRBV6-1 -
TGCAGTGCTATAGAGATGCATGAGCAGTTCTTC CSAIEMHEQFF TRBJ2-1 - TRBV20-1 -
TGCGCCAGCAGCCTAGGACTTGCGGGAGGGCCACGGGAGACCCAGTACTTC CASSLGLAGGPRETQYF TRBJ2-5 - TRBV5-1 TRBD2
TGTGCTAGTGGTACCGGCACTAGCGGGAGAACAGATACGCAGTATTTT CASGTGTSGRTDTQYF TRBJ2-3 once TRBV12-5 TRBD2
TGTGCCAGCAGAGCAGGGCAGAGGACCGGGGAGCTGTTTTTT CASRAGQRTGELFF TRBJ2-2 - TRBV6-5 -
TGTGCCAGTAGTTCGACCGGACTAGCGGGAGGAAGGAGGGAGCTGTTTTTT CASSSTGLAGGRRELFF TRBJ2-2 - TRBV19 TRBD2
TGCGCCAGCAGCCAAGAGGAGGCGACGACCCCCTGGGGCTACACCTTC CASSQEEATTPWGYTF TRBJ1-2 - TRBV4-1 -
TGTGCCACCAGCAGTTGGGGTGAGACCCAGTACTTC CATSSWGETQYF TRBJ2-5 - TRBV15 -
TGCGCCAGCAGGCAGGGATTGGCCACTGAAGCTTTCTTT CASRQGLATEAFF TRBJ1-1 few TRBV10-1 -
TGCAGCGTTGGTGGGGACAGGGGGCGCGTCTATGGCTACACCTTC CSVGGDRGRVYGYTF TRBJ1-2 - TRBV29-1 TRBD1
TGCAGCATAGGGACAGGGGCTGAAGCTAACTATGGCTACACCTTC CSIGTGAEANYGYTF TRBJ1-2 - TRBV29-1 TRBD1
TGTGCCAGCAGACTACAACAGGGGGAGTACACTGAAGCTTTCTTT CASRLQQGEYTEAFF TRBJ1-1 - TRBV5-8 TRBD1
TGCGCCAGCAGCACGACCGGGACAGGGGGCACTGAAGCTTTCTTT CASSTTGTGGTEAFF TRBJ1-1 - TRBV5-1 TRBD1
TGCGCCAGCAAGCGGGACAGGCAGAACACTGAAGCTTTCTTT CASKRDRQNTEAFF TRBJ1-1 few TRBV10-1 TRBD1
TGTGCCAGCAGCTTATCCAGCTCCAGGAATGAGCAGTTCTTC CASSLSSSRNEQFF TRBJ2-1 few TRBV7-2 -
TGTGCCAGCAGGGCCGGGGGAGTCGGGGAGCTGTTTTTT CASRAGGVGELFF TRBJ2-2 once TRBV2 -
TGTGCCAGTAGTCGTTACAGGGACCGCGATACGCAGTATTTT CASSRYRDRDTQYF TRBJ2-3 - TRBV19 -
TGCGCCAGCAGCCCCAGACAGGGGGCTGACGGGGAGCTGTTTTTT CASSPRQGADGELFF TRBJ2-2 - TRBV5-1 TRBD1
TGTGCCAGCAGCAGCCTTTACCGGGACAGGGCCCAAGAGACCCAGTACTTC CASSSLYRDRAQETQYF TRBJ2-5 - TRBV5-6 TRBD1
TGCGCCAGCAGCCAAGATAGGGTTAGTCCCGCCGCGTTATATACGCAGTATTTT CASSQDRVSPAALYTQYF TRBJ2-3 few TRBV4-1 -
TGCGCCAGCAGGGAAAAGACAGGGAAGAACACTGAAGCTTTCTTT CASREKTGKNTEAFF TRBJ1-1 - TRBV10-1 TRBD1
TGTGCCAGCAGCGGACGACTAGCGGGGCCCTCCCGGGAGCAGTTCTTC CASSGRLAGPSREQFF TRBJ2-1 - TRBV9 TRBD2
TGTGCCAGTAGCCGTGGGATTAATGAAAAACTGTTTTTT CASSRGINEKLFF TRBJ1-4 once TRBV19 -
TGCGCCAGCAGCTTAGGGGTCCAGGGTAAGGACTATGGCTACACCTTC CASSLGVQGKDYGYTF TRBJ1-2 - TRBV5-1 -
TGTGCCAGCAGCTTACCGGGGGTGGGCCCCGGGGAGCTGTTTTTT CASSLPGVGPGELFF TRBJ2-2 - TRBV7-9 -
TGTGCCAGCAGTTCCGCAGGGGTCAACGAGCAGTACTTC CASSSAGVNEQYF TRBJ2-7 - TRBV7-2 -
TGTGCCAGCAGTTACTCCCGGGGAAATACGCAGTATTTT CASSYSRGNTQYF TRBJ2-3 - TRBV6-6 -
TGTGCCAGTAGTATAGCGGTCGGCACAGATACGCAGTATTTT CASSIAVGTDTQYF TRBJ2-3 - TRBV19 -
TGCGCCAGCAGCTCGGACGGATCCAATCAGCCCCAGCATTTT CASSSDGSNQPQHF TRBJ1-5 - TRBV5-1 -
TGTGCCAGCAGCTTCCTAGCGGGGAGGCAGTTCTTC CASSFLAGRQFF TRBJ2-1 - TRBV7-2 TRBD2